A selection of T cell receptor beta chains follows, all from one sample in a study of beta chain features in type 1 diabetes. Using immunoSEQ multiplex PCR, the repertoire was profiled, and TCRdb retains in-frame clones only, with some absent. The data contain about 320,000 clones, 13% to 15% of them singletons. Sequences were obtained from central memory CD4+ T cells from blood. The receptors were sampled from a man aged 30-40 years in good health. The CDR3 runs from the conserved cysteine through the conserved F or W. A D gene is named only where the DNA matches it firmly. Some rows have no size entry. The others give once, few or many, or a class for an expanded clone.

.	TRBJ1-4	many	TRBV7-6	CASSLGPGRKLFF	TGTGCCAGCAGCTTAGGCCCAGGGAGAAAACTGTTTTTT
.	TRBJ1-1	.	TRBV14	CASSQLDRTAEAFF	TGTGCCAGCAGCCAGTTAGACCGTACGGCTGAAGCTTTCTTT
TRBD1	TRBJ2-5	.	TRBV5-1	CASSPEQGLEETQYF	TGCGCCAGCAGCCCGGAACAGGGGTTAGAAGAGACCCAGTACTTC
TRBD1	TRBJ2-7	.	TRBV7-8	CASSLVGFGTGRYEQYF	TGTGCCAGCAGCTTAGTCGGGTTTGGGACAGGGCGCTACGAGCAGTACTTC
.	TRBJ1-1	.	TRBV6-6	CASLRSNTEAFF	TGTGCCAGCTTACGGTCGAACACTGAAGCTTTCTTT
.	TRBJ2-3	.	TRBV11-3	CASSRELRTESTDTQYF	TGTGCCAGCAGCCGAGAATTACGGACCGAGAGCACAGATACGCAGTATTTT
.	TRBJ1-5	.	TRBV27	CASSSPLEPQHF	TGTGCCAGCAGTTCCCCCCTGGAGCCCCAGCATTTT
TRBD1	TRBJ1-2	once	TRBV19	CATSKRQGSMNYGYTF	TGTGCCACAAGCAAAAGACAGGGGTCAATGAACTATGGCTACACCTTC
.	TRBJ1-4	.	TRBV18	CASSFGQTYNEKLFF	TGTGCCAGCTCCTTCGGACAGACCTATAATGAAAAACTGTTTTTT
.	TRBJ2-7	.	TRBV14	CASSQDISSRGQYF	TGTGCCAGCAGCCAAGATATAAGTTCTAGGGGACAGTACTTC
TRBD2	TRBJ2-1	.	TRBV11-3	CASSPRLAGLNEQFF	TGTGCCAGCAGCCCGCGATTAGCGGGACTGAATGAGCAGTTCTTC
.	TRBJ1-2	once	TRBV15	CATSRDTGNYGYTF	TGTGCCACCAGCAGGGATACAGGGAACTATGGCTACACCTTC
TRBD2	TRBJ2-3	few	TRBV5-1	CASSLGLAGDTQYF	TGCGCCAGCAGCTTGGGACTAGCGGGAGATACGCAGTATTTT
.	TRBJ2-1	many	TRBV19	CASSYGGPGGYEQFF	TGTGCCAGTAGTTACGGGGGCCCCGGCGGGTATGAGCAGTTCTTC
.	TRBJ1-6	.	TRBV5-1	CASSPTQMASTNSPLHF	TGCGCCAGCAGCCCGACGCAAATGGCCTCAACAAATTCACCCCTCCACTTT
.	TRBJ1-4	many	TRBV6-1	CASSELNEKLFF	TGTGCCAGCAGTGAACTTAATGAAAAACTGTTTTTT
.	TRBJ1-3	.	TRBV11-2	CASSLKSLGNTIYF	TGTGCCAGCAGCTTGAAGTCCCTAGGAAACACCATATATTTT
.	TRBJ1-5	few	TRBV18	CASQQDRNQPQHF	TGTGCCAGCCAACAGGACCGCAATCAGCCCCAGCATTTT
TRBD1	TRBJ1-5	many	TRBV27	CASSLGQGNQPQHF	TGTGCCAGCAGTTTAGGACAGGGCAATCAGCCCCAGCATTTT
.	TRBJ1-5	few	TRBV5-1	CASSLSGARNQPQHF	TGCGCCAGCAGCTTGTCAGGGGCGCGCAATCAGCCCCAGCATTTT
.	TRBJ2-1	few	TRBV6-6	CASGSGPRGYNEQFF	TGTGCCAGCGGTTCGGGGCCCCGAGGGTACAATGAGCAGTTCTTC
TRBD2	TRBJ2-1	.	TRBV10-2	CASSGSGGAFSEQFF	TGCGCCAGCAGTGGTAGCGGGGGGGCCTTTTCTGAGCAGTTCTTC
.	TRBJ2-3	.	TRBV29-1	CSVTRTVSTDTQYF	TGCAGCGTGACCAGGACAGTTAGCACAGATACGCAGTATTTT
.	TRBJ2-4	few	TRBV4-3	CASSQDLARGNIQYF	TGCGCCAGCAGCCAAGATCTTGCGAGGGGAAACATTCAGTACTTC
.	TRBJ1-2	.	TRBV10-3	CAIWDKLDYGYTF	TGTGCCATCTGGGACAAACTCGACTATGGCTACACCTTC
TRBD2	TRBJ2-2	few	TRBV6-6	CASSPSGGITGELFF	TGTGCCAGCAGTCCAAGCGGGGGAATCACCGGGGAGCTGTTTTTT
TRBD2	TRBJ2-4	.	TRBV6-5	CASTSSGIKNIQYF	TGTGCCAGCACCTCTAGCGGGATCAAAAACATTCAGTACTTC
.	TRBJ2-3	.	TRBV14	CASSQALVRGSTDTQYF	TGTGCCAGCAGCCAAGCCCTCGTGCGGGGTAGCACAGATACGCAGTATTTT
TRBD2	TRBJ2-3	.	TRBV6-5	CASSYPRERTDTQYF	TGTGCCAGCAGTTACCCGCGGGAGAGGACAGATACGCAGTATTTT
.	TRBJ1-1	few	TRBV27	CASSPRTFEGLTEAFF	TGTGCCAGCAGTCCGCGTACGTTCGAGGGGTTGACTGAAGCTTTCTTT
.	TRBJ1-2	few	TRBV20-1	CSAGTGNGYTF	TGCAGTGCTGGGACTGGAAATGGCTACACCTTC
.	TRBJ2-5	.	TRBV7-2	CASSLATGTTQETQYF	TGTGCCAGCAGCTTAGCGACCGGGACAACCCAAGAGACCCAGTACTTC
.	TRBJ2-3	.	TRBV7-2	CASSLNVGGLTDTQYF	TGTGCCAGCAGCTTAAATGTGGGGGGGCTCACAGATACGCAGTATTTT
TRBD2	TRBJ2-7	.	TRBV5-4	CASSATSGDYEQYF	TGTGCCAGCAGCGCAACTAGCGGGGACTACGAGCAGTACTTC
TRBD2	TRBJ2-5	.	TRBV7-7	CASSEYSAGVLVTQYF	TGTGCCAGCAGTGAATACAGTGCGGGAGTTCTCGTGACCCAGTACTTC
TRBD1	TRBJ1-2	few	TRBV7-8	CASSFGQGANYGYTF	TGTGCCAGCAGCTTCGGACAGGGAGCTAACTATGGCTACACCTTC
.	TRBJ2-5	few	TRBV11-2	CASSSPLGAFGPETQYF	TGTGCCAGCAGCTCCCCCCTGGGGGCTTTCGGGCCAGAGACCCAGTACTTC
.	TRBJ1-4	few	TRBV9	CASSVEQQNEKLFF	TGTGCCAGCAGCGTAGAACAGCAAAATGAAAAACTGTTTTTT
.	TRBJ2-1	few	TRBV9	CASSASGEYEQFF	TGTGCCAGCAGCGCATCGGGCGAGTATGAGCAGTTCTTC